Described below is a single T cell receptor (beta chain) sequence and its context. Its antigen is unknown. The sample belongs to a study of cytomegalovirus exposure and HLA in healthy donors. The study's findings and limits: Cytomegalovirus status was reportedly diagnosed by the classifier with high specificity and sensitivity. Some V segments could not be told apart, so they were left out, TRBV6-2 and TRBV6-3 among them.

Primers for the PCR totalled 60 Vbeta and 13 Jbeta. The data were produced by immunoSEQ multiplex PCR, yet TCRdb's version contains in-frame clones alone and is incomplete. The sample holds about 170,000 clones, approximately 80% seen once. This CDR3 is built from 13 residues. Per the germline V gene, CDR1 is MNHEY and CDR2 is SVGAGI. V dropped 5 bases and J dropped 4 bases, with 8 bases sitting between them. Healthy bone marrow donors formed the donor group. The TCR sequence derives from a male donor in good health and CMV-seronegative. V gene TRBV6-5 combines with J gene TRBJ2-2, with D possibly matching TRBD2 (5 bases). The sample consisted of PBMCs. The CDR3 DNA reads as TGTGCCAGCAGTGCACGGGGCACCGGGGAGCTGTTTTTT. Protein: CASSARGTGELFF.